This T cell receptor beta chain was observed in a study of blood T cell repertoires in COVID-19. Original data processing: Using reference gene primer amplification, nucleated cell counts were estimated. TCRdb's table, derived via immunoSEQ multiplex PCR, lists solely in-frame clones and lacks some. V and J calls and clone size follow that table, whereas D and trimming were derived from the DNA. The sample contains under 300,000 clones, around 90% of which appear only once. Participant reports of clinical history set cohort assignment. Among Cohort 3 donors, those recovered had two negative PCRs, clearance, or symptom resolution. This TCR came from a woman in her 50s who had recovered from COVID-19. The sequenced sample consisted of PBMCs or T cells enriched from blood (not recorded which).

CDR3 protein: CASGGSEPQHF. CDR3 DNA sequence: TGTGCCAGCGGCGGATCGGAGCCCCAGCATTTT. The chain combines TRBV6-5 with TRBJ1-5; D is unclear. Trimming took off 8 bases at V and 8 bases at J, with 10 bases between the two ends. Germline lookup yields CDR1 MNHEY and CDR2 SVGAGI. The CDR3 spans 11 residues.